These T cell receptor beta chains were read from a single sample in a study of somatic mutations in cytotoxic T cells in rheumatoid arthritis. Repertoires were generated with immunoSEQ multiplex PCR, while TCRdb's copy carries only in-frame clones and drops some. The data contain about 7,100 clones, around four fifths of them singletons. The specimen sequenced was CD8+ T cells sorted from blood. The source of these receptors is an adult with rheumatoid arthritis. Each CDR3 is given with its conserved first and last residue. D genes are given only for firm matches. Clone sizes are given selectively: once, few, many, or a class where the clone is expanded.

CDR3: CASSQSGAKETQYF
DNA: TGTGCCAGCAGCCAATCTGGGGCGAAAGAGACCCAGTACTTC
size: once
V: TRBV4-2
D: -
J: TRBJ2-5

CDR3: CASSQTTGPGELFF
DNA: TGTGCCAGCAGCCAAACCACAGGGCCCGGGGAGCTGTTTTTT
size: -
V: TRBV14
D: -
J: TRBJ2-2

CDR3: CASSPWDGGTEAFF
DNA: TGTGCCAGCTCACCCTGGGACGGTGGCACTGAAGCTTTCTTT
size: -
V: TRBV18
D: -
J: TRBJ1-1

CDR3: CASSLILGSGYTF
DNA: TGTGCCAGCAGTTTAATCCTGGGGAGTGGCTACACCTTC
size: -
V: TRBV28
D: -
J: TRBJ1-2

CDR3: CASSPPTTGNYGYTF
DNA: TGTGCCAGCAGCCCACCAACAACGGGGAACTATGGCTACACCTTC
size: -
V: TRBV5-5
D: -
J: TRBJ1-2

CDR3: CASSLVETGAYGYTF
DNA: TGTGCCAGCAGCTTAGTAGAGACAGGGGCCTATGGCTACACCTTC
size: -
V: TRBV7-8
D: TRBD1
J: TRBJ1-2

CDR3: CASSYSGQDNQPQHF
DNA: TGTGCCAGCAGCTACTCAGGACAGGACAATCAGCCCCAGCATTTT
size: -
V: TRBV6-5
D: TRBD1
J: TRBJ1-5

CDR3: CSVDAQLAGGLRQDTQYF
DNA: TGCAGCGTTGATGCCCAACTAGCGGGGGGCCTACGGCAAGATACGCAGTATTTT
size: -
V: TRBV29-1
D: TRBD2
J: TRBJ2-3

CDR3: CASTTPGSSGNTIYF
DNA: TGCGCCAGCACCACCCCAGGGAGCTCTGGAAACACCATATATTTT
size: once
V: TRBV5-1
D: -
J: TRBJ1-3

CDR3: CASSYSPGVNTEAFF
DNA: TGTGCCAGCAGTTACTCGCCAGGAGTGAACACTGAAGCTTTCTTT
size: -
V: TRBV6-5
D: -
J: TRBJ1-1

CDR3: CASSGGLTQETQYF
DNA: TGTGCCAGCAGTGGGGGACTTACCCAGGAGACCCAGTACTTC
size: once
V: TRBV2
D: -
J: TRBJ2-5

CDR3: CASSTTGARITQYF
DNA: TGTGCCAGTAGTACTACAGGCGCCCGCATCACCCAGTACTTC
size: -
V: TRBV19
D: -
J: TRBJ2-5

CDR3: CASSFAGQGEGYTF
DNA: TGCGCCAGCAGCTTCGCGGGACAGGGGGAAGGCTACACCTTC
size: -
V: TRBV5-1
D: TRBD1
J: TRBJ1-2

CDR3: CASSLGAAGSTEAFF
DNA: TGCGCCAGCAGCTTGGGGGCGGCAGGGTCCACTGAAGCTTTCTTT
size: once
V: TRBV5-1
D: -
J: TRBJ1-1

CDR3: CASSLGGEGFDEQFF
DNA: TGTGCCAGCAGCTTAGGGGGCGAGGGGTTCGATGAGCAGTTCTTC
size: -
V: TRBV11-2
D: -
J: TRBJ2-1

CDR3: CASSQGNTEAFF
DNA: TGCGCCAGCAGCCAGGGGAACACTGAAGCTTTCTTT
size: -
V: TRBV4-1
D: -
J: TRBJ1-1

CDR3: CASSPDRGAYEQYF
DNA: TGCGCCAGCAGCCCTGACAGGGGCGCCTACGAGCAGTACTTC
size: medium-sized
V: TRBV4-3
D: TRBD1
J: TRBJ2-7

CDR3: CASSLRAGVARNEQFF
DNA: TGTGCCAGCAGCTTACGGGCGGGGGTCGCCCGGAATGAGCAGTTCTTC
size: -
V: TRBV11-3
D: TRBD2
J: TRBJ2-1

CDR3: CASSRIPDRDNYGYTF
DNA: TGTGCCAGCAGCCGAATACCGGACAGGGATAACTATGGCTACACCTTC
size: once
V: TRBV5-4
D: TRBD1
J: TRBJ1-2

CDR3: CASSSPSTRSKWFF
DNA: TGTGCCAGCAGTTCCCCTTCAACTAGGTCTAAGTGGTTCTTC
size: -
V: TRBV28
D: -
J: TRBJ2-1

CDR3: CASSVVSGQGRHEQFF
DNA: TGTGCCAGCAGCGTAGTTTCGGGACAGGGGCGCCATGAGCAGTTCTTC
size: once
V: TRBV9
D: TRBD1
J: TRBJ2-1

CDR3: CASSPRQGAGGYTF
DNA: TGTGCCAGCAGCCCAAGACAGGGGGCGGGGGGCTACACCTTC
size: -
V: TRBV6-5
D: TRBD1
J: TRBJ1-2

CDR3: CASSRNTYNSPLHF
DNA: TGTGCCAGCAGCCGAAATACCTATAATTCACCCCTCCACTTT
size: few
V: TRBV11-3
D: -
J: TRBJ1-6

CDR3: CASSPAGLGTEAFF
DNA: TGTGCCAGCAGCCCGGCCGGTTTGGGCACTGAAGCTTTCTTT
size: medium-sized
V: TRBV7-2
D: -
J: TRBJ1-1

CDR3: CATSRDRGLNTEAFF
DNA: TGTGCCACCAGCAGGGACAGGGGATTGAACACTGAAGCTTTCTTT
size: -
V: TRBV15
D: TRBD1
J: TRBJ1-1

CDR3: CASSSHTGQGADGQFF
DNA: TGTGCCAGCAGTTCACATACGGGACAGGGGGCAGACGGGCAGTTCTTC
size: -
V: TRBV28
D: TRBD1
J: TRBJ2-1

CDR3: CASSVSGLAGVEQYF
DNA: TGTGCCAGCAGCGTATCGGGACTAGCGGGGGTTGAGCAGTACTTC
size: -
V: TRBV9
D: TRBD2
J: TRBJ2-7

CDR3: CASGGATGENTEAFF
DNA: TGTGCCAGCGGGGGCGCTACCGGTGAGAACACTGAAGCTTTCTTT
size: -
V: TRBV6-5
D: -
J: TRBJ1-1

CDR3: CASSKDRGLNTEAFF
DNA: TGCGCCAGCAGCAAGGACAGGGGGCTTAACACTGAAGCTTTCTTT
size: -
V: TRBV5-1
D: TRBD1
J: TRBJ1-1

CDR3: CASSRGWGRLVGDTQYF
DNA: TGCGCCAGCAGCCGGGGATGGGGGCGTCTAGTTGGAGATACGCAGTATTTT
size: -
V: TRBV5-1
D: -
J: TRBJ2-3

CDR3: CASSPDPVLNEQFF
DNA: TGTGCCAGCAGTCCTGACCCGGTACTCAATGAGCAGTTCTTC
size: -
V: TRBV11-1
D: -
J: TRBJ2-1

CDR3: CASSLVRDRFTGELFF
DNA: TGTGCCAGCAGCTTGGTCCGGGACAGGTTCACCGGGGAGCTGTTTTTT
size: -
V: TRBV7-6
D: TRBD1
J: TRBJ2-2

CDR3: CASSPGFAEAFF
DNA: TGTGCCAGCAGTCCAGGGTTCGCTGAAGCTTTCTTT
size: -
V: TRBV27
D: -
J: TRBJ1-1

CDR3: CASRAILDSFSYEQYF
DNA: TGCGCCAGCAGAGCTATCCTGGACAGCTTTTCCTACGAGCAGTACTTC
size: once
V: TRBV4-1
D: -
J: TRBJ2-7

CDR3: CASSVGQGETEAFF
DNA: TGCGCCAGCAGCGTGGGACAGGGCGAAACTGAAGCTTTCTTT
size: -
V: TRBV5-1
D: TRBD1
J: TRBJ1-1

CDR3: CASSEREEATYEQYF
DNA: TGTGCCAGCAGTGAGAGGGAAGAAGCGACCTACGAGCAGTACTTC
size: -
V: TRBV6-1
D: -
J: TRBJ2-7

CDR3: CASSFTPMGQEFSGELFF
DNA: TGCGCCAGCAGCTTTACACCCATGGGGCAGGAGTTTTCCGGGGAGCTGTTTTTT
size: -
V: TRBV5-1
D: -
J: TRBJ2-2

CDR3: CASGVRSGAKNIQYF
DNA: TGTGCCAGCGGCGTTAGATCGGGGGCCAAAAACATTCAGTACTTC
size: -
V: TRBV28
D: -
J: TRBJ2-4

CDR3: CASRRAGLHQPQHF
DNA: TGTGCCAGCAGGAGAGCAGGGTTGCATCAGCCCCAGCATTTT
size: -
V: TRBV6-5
D: -
J: TRBJ1-5

CDR3: CASSQTGRQDEKLFF
DNA: TGTGCCAGCAGTCAGACAGGGCGCCAAGATGAAAAACTGTTTTTT
size: -
V: TRBV2
D: TRBD1
J: TRBJ1-4

CDR3: CASSPALGVVNIQYF
DNA: TGTGCCAGCAGTCCCGCGTTAGGGGTGGTAAACATTCAGTACTTC
size: once
V: TRBV6-5
D: -
J: TRBJ2-4

CDR3: CSVSAGYGTGQETQYF
DNA: TGCAGCGTTTCGGCAGGGTATGGGACAGGTCAAGAGACCCAGTACTTC
size: -
V: TRBV29-1
D: TRBD1
J: TRBJ2-5

CDR3: CASSQGREKLFF
DNA: TGCGCCAGCAGCCAAGGGAGAGAAAAACTGTTTTTT
size: -
V: TRBV4-1
D: -
J: TRBJ1-4

CDR3: CSVVGFRGEDYGYTF
DNA: TGCAGCGTTGTGGGTTTCAGAGGGGAAGACTATGGCTACACCTTC
size: -
V: TRBV29-1
D: -
J: TRBJ1-2

CDR3: CASSSQPVVVTYEQYF
DNA: TGTGCCAGCAGTTCCCAGCCCGTTGTCGTCACCTACGAGCAGTACTTC
size: medium-sized
V: TRBV28
D: -
J: TRBJ2-7

CDR3: CASRDLPVMGFGYTF
DNA: TGTGCCAGCAGGGATCTCCCAGTGATGGGGTTTGGCTACACCTTC
size: -
V: TRBV6-1
D: -
J: TRBJ1-2

CDR3: CASSRQGGLGDTQYF
DNA: TGCGCCAGCAGCCGCCAAGGGGGCCTGGGGGATACGCAGTATTTT
size: -
V: TRBV4-1
D: TRBD1
J: TRBJ2-3

CDR3: CASSLGSYNEQFF
DNA: TGTGCCAGCAGCTTAGGGTCTTACAATGAGCAGTTCTTC
size: -
V: TRBV7-2
D: -
J: TRBJ2-1

CDR3: CASSGRTADTEAFF
DNA: TGTGCCAGCAGCGGCCGGACGGCCGACACTGAAGCTTTCTTT
size: -
V: TRBV9
D: -
J: TRBJ1-1

CDR3: CASAEPFKASSYNEQFF
DNA: TGTGCCAGCGCCGAACCGTTCAAGGCGAGCTCCTACAATGAGCAGTTCTTC
size: -
V: TRBV7-8
D: -
J: TRBJ2-1